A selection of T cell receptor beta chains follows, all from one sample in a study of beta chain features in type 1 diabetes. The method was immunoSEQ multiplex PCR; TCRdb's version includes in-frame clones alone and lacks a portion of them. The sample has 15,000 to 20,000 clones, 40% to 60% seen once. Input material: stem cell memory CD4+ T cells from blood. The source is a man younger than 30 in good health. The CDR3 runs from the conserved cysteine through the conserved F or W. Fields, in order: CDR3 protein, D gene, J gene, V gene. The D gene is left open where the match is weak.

CDR3aa: CASSLVADSSYNEQFF
d_gene: .
j_gene: TRBJ2-1
v_gene: TRBV7-9

CDR3aa: CASSDLGGRLGDTQYF
d_gene: .
j_gene: TRBJ2-3
v_gene: TRBV28

CDR3aa: CASSPKQGANTDTQYF
d_gene: TRBD1
j_gene: TRBJ2-3
v_gene: TRBV18

CDR3aa: CASSLGTSGSNEQFF
d_gene: TRBD2
j_gene: TRBJ2-1
v_gene: TRBV11-2

CDR3aa: CASSSRGTHTYEQYF
d_gene: .
j_gene: TRBJ2-7
v_gene: TRBV5-6

CDR3aa: CAIRGTGQGMDEQYF
d_gene: TRBD1
j_gene: TRBJ2-7
v_gene: TRBV10-3

CDR3aa: CASREGLAGNANTQYF
d_gene: TRBD2
j_gene: TRBJ2-3
v_gene: TRBV2

CDR3aa: CASTLANSYNEQFF
d_gene: TRBD2
j_gene: TRBJ2-1
v_gene: TRBV19

CDR3aa: CASSLGSGGLADTQYF
d_gene: .
j_gene: TRBJ2-3
v_gene: TRBV5-1

CDR3aa: CASSSREVFQYF
d_gene: .
j_gene: TRBJ2-7
v_gene: TRBV7-9

CDR3aa: CASSARTQNTGELFF
d_gene: .
j_gene: TRBJ2-2
v_gene: TRBV9

CDR3aa: CASSSLGRDRDEKLFF
d_gene: TRBD1
j_gene: TRBJ1-4
v_gene: TRBV7-9

CDR3aa: CASSQDTGNDYEQYF
d_gene: .
j_gene: TRBJ2-7
v_gene: TRBV4-2

CDR3aa: CASKREYRTDTQYF
d_gene: TRBD2
j_gene: TRBJ2-3
v_gene: TRBV28

CDR3aa: CASSLQRGGRGTDTQYF
d_gene: TRBD2
j_gene: TRBJ2-3
v_gene: TRBV5-5

CDR3aa: CASSPFKGVAYEQYF
d_gene: .
j_gene: TRBJ2-7
v_gene: TRBV27

CDR3aa: CASSPTGYEQYF
d_gene: .
j_gene: TRBJ2-7
v_gene: TRBV7-2

CDR3aa: CASSPKGTIYNEQFF
d_gene: TRBD2
j_gene: TRBJ2-1
v_gene: TRBV4-1

CDR3aa: CAASSGKASSYEQYF
d_gene: TRBD2
j_gene: .
v_gene: TRBV10-3

CDR3aa: CASSESRADAEAFF
d_gene: .
j_gene: TRBJ1-1
v_gene: TRBV25-1

CDR3aa: CASSAGTGYGYTF
d_gene: TRBD1
j_gene: TRBJ1-2
v_gene: TRBV7-2

CDR3aa: CASRRLAGVVGANVLTF
d_gene: TRBD2
j_gene: TRBJ2-6
v_gene: TRBV5-1

CDR3aa: CASGPARGAWKQYF
d_gene: .
j_gene: TRBJ2-7
v_gene: TRBV7-2

CDR3aa: CASSTRRGTSGGAGRETQYF
d_gene: TRBD2
j_gene: TRBJ2-5
v_gene: TRBV19

CDR3aa: CASSLDGLALQETQYF
d_gene: .
j_gene: TRBJ2-5
v_gene: TRBV7-9

CDR3aa: CAISVEGAKMDTQYF
d_gene: .
j_gene: TRBJ2-3
v_gene: TRBV10-3

CDR3aa: CASSVAVGTIYNEQFF
d_gene: .
j_gene: TRBJ2-1
v_gene: TRBV9

CDR3aa: CASSQGQGVYGYTF
d_gene: TRBD1
j_gene: TRBJ1-2
v_gene: TRBV18

CDR3aa: CASSYTIYEQYF
d_gene: .
j_gene: TRBJ2-7
v_gene: TRBV6-6

CDR3aa: CASDRTGSVQYF
d_gene: TRBD1
j_gene: TRBJ2-7
v_gene: TRBV6-1

CDR3aa: CTSSQEEKDRDHQPQHF
d_gene: .
j_gene: TRBJ1-5
v_gene: TRBV1

CDR3aa: CASSRTGDGNTIYF
d_gene: TRBD1
j_gene: TRBJ1-3
v_gene: TRBV6-5

CDR3aa: CASRSGRTEAFF
d_gene: .
j_gene: TRBJ1-1
v_gene: TRBV28

CDR3aa: CASSLTARVGEQFF
d_gene: .
j_gene: TRBJ2-1
v_gene: TRBV7-3

CDR3aa: CASSLGVEGFEQFF
d_gene: .
j_gene: TRBJ2-1
v_gene: TRBV5-5

CDR3aa: CASSMTSGYYEQYF
d_gene: TRBD2
j_gene: TRBJ2-7
v_gene: TRBV6-5

CDR3aa: CASSLVRQGDQPQHF
d_gene: TRBD1
j_gene: TRBJ1-5
v_gene: TRBV7-2

CDR3aa: CASSFRTRGLRIFTYEQYF
d_gene: .
j_gene: TRBJ2-7
v_gene: TRBV28

CDR3aa: CAWSVGGATYNEQFF
d_gene: .
j_gene: TRBJ2-1
v_gene: TRBV30